This T cell receptor beta chain was sequenced during a study of low-dose radiotherapy and immunotherapy resistance in tumors. Turning to the study itself: Doses of 0.5 Gy per fraction every 2 weeks, totaling 6.5 Gy, went to Cohort 1. TRAV- and TRBV-specific primers were used for first-strand cDNA, which covered alpha and beta chains.

The time point was: after trial treatment. Documented treatment: LDRT plus nivolumab, ipilimumab, low-dose cyclophosphamide and aspirin (RACIN trial). Ipilimumab, nivolumab, aspirin, low-dose cyclophosphamide and low-dose radiotherapy were administered to donors. Germline CDR1 is KGHDR and CDR2 is SFDVKD. The CDR3 is 12 amino acids. V lost 3 bases, J lost 8 bases, and 10 bases lay in between. The TCRs were subjected to amplification over about 19 PCR cycles employing a constant-region primer in conjunction with a V-primer adapter. TCRdb processed the reads anew with MiXCR; each CDR3 protein has one entry. The sample shows tens of thousands of distinct CDR3 sequences, approximately 33% of them seen only once. This clonotype turned up a few times.

Sample: PBMCs, taken after low-dose radiotherapy plus immunotherapy. This rearrangement joins TRBV24-1 to TRBJ2-7; no firm D call. The receptor comes from a male donor with rectosigmoid adenocarcinoma. The CDR3 bases are TGTGCCACCAGTGATCCCAGCCGGAAGCAGTACTTC. As protein: CATSDPSRKQYF.